Ten or more counts support the clone carrying this TCR beta chain. Its antigen is unknown. The entry originates in a study of T cells in Graves' hyperthyroidism and ophthalmopathy. The study, taken as a whole, reports: Blood samples included most of the expanded thyroid clonotypes exceeding 0.001. Stable hyperthyroidism was told apart from ophthalmopathy by a model built on 13 V-J features.

Patients were excluded for uncontrolled infection, other autoimmune disease, pregnancy or lactation. CDR1 LGHDT and CDR2 YNNKEL come from the germline V gene (reference sequence). The ends were cut back, 4 bases at V and 6 bases at J, with 16 bases in the middle. CDR3 length equals 14 residues. Researchers took RNA transcripts and amplified the TCR beta CDR3 regions from them. First-round RT-PCR with HTBI primers amplified the TCR CDR3 region. TCRdb re-derived calls from the multiplex PCR reads in MiXCR, one entry per CDR3 protein. In the table there are 300,000 to 450,000 distinct CDR3 sequences, approximately 14% of which are singletons.

The source is a woman in her late teens or twenties with Graves' hyperthyroidism that later progressed to Graves' ophthalmopathy. The specimen sequenced was blood. The chain recombines TRBV3-1 with TRBJ2-7; D perhaps matches TRBD2 (6 bases). This chain's CDR3 is CASSPLGGKAEQYF. For the CDR3, the DNA is TGTGCCAGCAGCCCGTTAGGAGGGAAAGCCGAGCAGTACTTC.